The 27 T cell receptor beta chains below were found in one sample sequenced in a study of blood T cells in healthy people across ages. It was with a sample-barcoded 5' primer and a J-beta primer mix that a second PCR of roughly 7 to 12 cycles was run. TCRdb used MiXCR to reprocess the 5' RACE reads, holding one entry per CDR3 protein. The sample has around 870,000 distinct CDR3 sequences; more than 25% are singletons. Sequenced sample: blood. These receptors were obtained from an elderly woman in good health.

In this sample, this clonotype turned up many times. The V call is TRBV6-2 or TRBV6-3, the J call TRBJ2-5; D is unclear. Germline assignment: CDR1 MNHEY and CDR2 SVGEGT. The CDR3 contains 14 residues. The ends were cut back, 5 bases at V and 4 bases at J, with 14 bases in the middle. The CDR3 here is CASSMGYKRETQYF. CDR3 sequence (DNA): TGTGCCAGCAGTATGGGGTATAAGAGAGAGACCCAGTACTTC.

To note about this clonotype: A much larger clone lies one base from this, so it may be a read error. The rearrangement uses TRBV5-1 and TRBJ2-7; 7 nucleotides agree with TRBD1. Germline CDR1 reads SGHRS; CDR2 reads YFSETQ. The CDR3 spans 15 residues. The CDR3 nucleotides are TGCGTCAGCAGCACCCTGACAGGGCCCTCCTACGAGCAGTACTTC. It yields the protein CVSSTLTGPSYEQYF.

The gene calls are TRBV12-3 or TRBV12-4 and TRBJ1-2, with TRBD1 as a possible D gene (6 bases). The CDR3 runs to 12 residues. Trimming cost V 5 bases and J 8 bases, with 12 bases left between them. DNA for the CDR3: TGTGCCAGCAGTGACTCAGGGGAAGGCTACACCTTC. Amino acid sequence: CASSDSGEGYTF.

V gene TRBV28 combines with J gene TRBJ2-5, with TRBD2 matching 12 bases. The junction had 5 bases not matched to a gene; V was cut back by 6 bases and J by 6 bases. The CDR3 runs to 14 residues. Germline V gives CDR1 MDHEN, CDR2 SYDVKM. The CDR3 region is CASSLAGGGKTQYF. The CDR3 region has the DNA TGTGCCAGCAGCCTAGCGGGGGGGGGAAAGACCCAGTACTTC.

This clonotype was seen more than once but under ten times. The CDR3: CASSHPRGQAYNEQFF. The CDR3 bases are TGTGCCAGCTCTCATCCGCGGGGACAGGCCTACAATGAGCAGTTCTTC. The rearrangement links TRBV18 to TRBJ2-1; 8 bases fit TRBD1. CDR3 length: 16 amino acids. CDR1 and CDR2 from the germline V gene are KGHSH and LQKENI. The V gene end was trimmed by 6 bases and the J gene end by 2 bases; junction bases not matched to a gene: 9. Full variable domain (remainder filled in from reference TRBV18 and TRBJ2-1): NAGVMQNPRHLVRRRGQEARLRCSPMKGHSHVYWYRQLPEEGLKFMVYLQKENIIDESGMPKERFSAEFPKEGPSILRIQQVVRGDSAAYFCASSHPRGQAYNEQFFGPGTRLTVL.

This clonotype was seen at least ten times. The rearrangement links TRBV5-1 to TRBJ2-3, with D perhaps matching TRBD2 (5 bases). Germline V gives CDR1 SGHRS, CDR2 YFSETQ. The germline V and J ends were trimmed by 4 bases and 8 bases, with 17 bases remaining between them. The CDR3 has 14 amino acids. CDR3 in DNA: TGCGCCAGCAGCGCCGGAGAGGGCGGAGGTACGCAGTATTTT. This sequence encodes CASSAGEGGGTQYF.

In DNA form, the CDR3 reads TGCAGCGCCCGCCCAGGGACAGGGGGCGTTACTAATGAAAAACTGTTTTTT. Translating it yields CSARPGTGGVTNEKLFF. The gene calls are TRBV29-1 and TRBJ1-4; 12 positions match TRBD1. Germline assignment: CDR1 SQVTM and CDR2 ANQGSEA. There are 17 residues in the CDR3. V trimming: 7 bases; J trimming: 2 bases; junction bases outside the gene matches: 11.

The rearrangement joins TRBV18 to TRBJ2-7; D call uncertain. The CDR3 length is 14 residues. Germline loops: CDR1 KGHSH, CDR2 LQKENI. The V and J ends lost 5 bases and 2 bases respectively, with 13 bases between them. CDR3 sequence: CASSAYKNTYEQYF. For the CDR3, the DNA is TGTGCCAGCTCAGCATACAAGAACACCTACGAGCAGTACTTC.

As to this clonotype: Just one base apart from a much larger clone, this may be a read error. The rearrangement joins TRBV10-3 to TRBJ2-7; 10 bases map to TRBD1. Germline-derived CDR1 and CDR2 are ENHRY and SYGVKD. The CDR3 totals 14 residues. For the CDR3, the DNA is TGTGCCATCAGTGGGGACAGGGGCGGGTACGAGCAGGACTTC. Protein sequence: CAISGDRGGYEQDF.

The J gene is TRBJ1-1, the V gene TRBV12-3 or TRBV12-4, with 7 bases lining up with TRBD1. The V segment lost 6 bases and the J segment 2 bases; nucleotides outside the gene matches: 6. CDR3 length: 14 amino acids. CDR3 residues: CASRAGGGNTEAFF. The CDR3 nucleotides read TGTGCCAGCAGAGCAGGGGGGGGAAACACTGAAGCTTTCTTT.

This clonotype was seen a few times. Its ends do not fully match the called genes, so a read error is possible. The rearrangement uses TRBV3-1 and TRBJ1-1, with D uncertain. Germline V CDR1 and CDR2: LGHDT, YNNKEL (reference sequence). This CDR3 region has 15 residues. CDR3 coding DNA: TGTGCCAGCAGACAAGGCCAAGGGTGGAACACTGAAGCTTTCTTT. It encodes CASRQGQGWNTEAFF.

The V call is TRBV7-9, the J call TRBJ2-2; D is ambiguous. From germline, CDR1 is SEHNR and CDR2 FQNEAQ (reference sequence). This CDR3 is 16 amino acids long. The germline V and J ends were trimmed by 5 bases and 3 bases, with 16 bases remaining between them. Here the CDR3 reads CASSRRTVRDTGELFF. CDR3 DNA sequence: TGTGCCAGCAGCCGCCGGACGGTACGAGACACCGGGGAGCTGTTTTTT.

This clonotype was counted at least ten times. The DNA of the CDR3 is TGTGCCAGCAGCCTAACGGGACTAGCGGCGCTCTCTGGGGCCAACGTCCTGACTTTC. It encodes CASSLTGLAALSGANVLTF. The genes are TRBV6-2 or TRBV6-3 and TRBJ2-6; 11 bases agree with TRBD2. V dropped 6 bases and J dropped 0; count of bases not matched to a gene: 10. The CDR3 contains 19 residues. Germline CDR1 and CDR2: MNHEY and SVGEGT.

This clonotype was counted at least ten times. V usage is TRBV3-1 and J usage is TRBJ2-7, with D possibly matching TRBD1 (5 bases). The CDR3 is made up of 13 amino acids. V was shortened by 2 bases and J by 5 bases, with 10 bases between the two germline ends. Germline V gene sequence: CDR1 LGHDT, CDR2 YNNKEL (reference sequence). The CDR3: CASSQSGMNEQYF. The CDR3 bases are TGTGCCAGCAGCCAATCAGGGATGAACGAGCAGTACTTC.

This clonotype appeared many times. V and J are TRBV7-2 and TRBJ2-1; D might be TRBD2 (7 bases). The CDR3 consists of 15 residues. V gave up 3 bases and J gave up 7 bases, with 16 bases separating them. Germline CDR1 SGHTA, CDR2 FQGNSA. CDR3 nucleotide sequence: TGTGCCAGCAGCTTCGATCGGGGGGCCATAAATGAGCAGTTCTTC. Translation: CASSFDRGAINEQFF.

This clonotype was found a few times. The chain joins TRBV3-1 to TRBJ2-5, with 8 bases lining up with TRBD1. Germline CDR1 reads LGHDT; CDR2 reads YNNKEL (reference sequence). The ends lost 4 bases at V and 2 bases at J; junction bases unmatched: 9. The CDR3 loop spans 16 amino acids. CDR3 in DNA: TGTGCCAGCAGCCTCCAGGGGGCAGGTGAACAAGAGACCCAGTACTTC. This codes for CASSLQGAGEQETQYF.

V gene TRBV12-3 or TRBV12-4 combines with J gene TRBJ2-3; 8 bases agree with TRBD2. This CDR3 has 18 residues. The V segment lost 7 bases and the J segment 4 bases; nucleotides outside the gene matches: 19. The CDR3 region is CASIGGATGYTRSDTQYF. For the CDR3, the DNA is TGTGCCAGCATCGGGGGGGCTACCGGGTACACCCGGTCAGATACGCAGTATTTT.

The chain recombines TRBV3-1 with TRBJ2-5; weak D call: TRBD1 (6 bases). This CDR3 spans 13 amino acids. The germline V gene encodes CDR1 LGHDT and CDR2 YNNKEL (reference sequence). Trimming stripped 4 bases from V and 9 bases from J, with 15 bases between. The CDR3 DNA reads TGTGCCAGCAGCCTCGAGACCTCAGGGGCCCAGTACTTC. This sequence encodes CASSLETSGAQYF.

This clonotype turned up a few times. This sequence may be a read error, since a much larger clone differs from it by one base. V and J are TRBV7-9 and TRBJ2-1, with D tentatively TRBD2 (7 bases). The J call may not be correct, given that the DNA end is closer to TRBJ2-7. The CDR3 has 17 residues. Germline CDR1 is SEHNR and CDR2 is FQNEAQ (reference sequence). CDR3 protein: CASSLAGGVLSYNEQYF. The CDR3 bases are TGTGCCAGCAGCTTAGCAGGGGGGGTACTGTCCTACAATGAGCAGTACTTC.

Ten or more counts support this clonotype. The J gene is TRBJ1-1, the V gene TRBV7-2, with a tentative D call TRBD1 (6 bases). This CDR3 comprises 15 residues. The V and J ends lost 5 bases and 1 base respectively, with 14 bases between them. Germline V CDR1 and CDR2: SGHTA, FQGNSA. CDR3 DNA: TGTGCCAGCAGCCCCAGGGGAGGCTGGAACACTGAAGCTTTCTTT. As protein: CASSPRGGWNTEAFF. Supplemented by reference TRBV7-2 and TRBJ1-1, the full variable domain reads GAGVSQSPSNKVTEKGKDVELRCDPISGHTALYWYRQSLGQGLEFLIYFQGNSAPDKSGLPSDRFSAERTGGSVSTLTIQRTQQEDSAVYLCASSPRGGWNTEAFFGQGTRLTVV.

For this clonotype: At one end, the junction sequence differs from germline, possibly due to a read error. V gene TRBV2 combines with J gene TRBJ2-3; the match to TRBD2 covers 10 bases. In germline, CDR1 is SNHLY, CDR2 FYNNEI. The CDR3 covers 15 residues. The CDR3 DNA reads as TGTGCCAGTAAAGAGCGGGGGGGAAGCACAGATATGCAGTATTTT. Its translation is CASKERGGSTDMQYF. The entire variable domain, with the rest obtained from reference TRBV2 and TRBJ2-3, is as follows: EPEVTQTPSHQVTQMGQEVILRCVPISNHLYFYWYRQILGQKVEFLVSFYNNEISEKSEIFDDQFSVERPDGSNFTLKIRSTKLEDSAMYFCASKERGGSTDMQYFGPGTRLTVL.

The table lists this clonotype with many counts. The CDR3 coding sequence is TGTGCCAGCAGCCCCCTACGGGGTACGCAGTATTTT. Residues: CASSPLRGTQYF. The V call is TRBV14, the J call TRBJ2-3; D is perhaps TRBD2 (5 bases). The germline gives CDR1 SGHDN, CDR2 FVKESK. The CDR3 covers 12 residues. V was clipped by 4 bases and J by 8 bases, with 10 bases between them.

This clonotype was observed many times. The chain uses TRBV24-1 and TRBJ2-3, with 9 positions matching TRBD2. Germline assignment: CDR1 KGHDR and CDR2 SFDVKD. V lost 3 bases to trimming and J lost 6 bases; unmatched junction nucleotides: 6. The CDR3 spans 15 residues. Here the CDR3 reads CATSDSGRQRDTQYF. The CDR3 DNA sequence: TGTGCCACCAGTGATAGCGGGAGGCAGAGGGATACGCAGTATTTT.

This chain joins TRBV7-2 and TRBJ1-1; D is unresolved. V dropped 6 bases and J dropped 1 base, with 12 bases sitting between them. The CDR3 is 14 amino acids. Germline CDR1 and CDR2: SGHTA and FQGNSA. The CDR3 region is CASRPSASNTEAFF. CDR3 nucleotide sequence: TGTGCCAGCAGACCCTCAGCGTCGAACACTGAAGCTTTCTTT.

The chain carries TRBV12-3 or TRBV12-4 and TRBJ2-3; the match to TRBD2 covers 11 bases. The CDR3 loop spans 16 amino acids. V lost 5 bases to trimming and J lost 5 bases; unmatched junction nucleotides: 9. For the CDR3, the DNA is TGTGCCAGCAGTACAATAGCGGGAGGGTCGATAGATACGCAGTATTTT. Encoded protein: CASSTIAGGSIDTQYF.

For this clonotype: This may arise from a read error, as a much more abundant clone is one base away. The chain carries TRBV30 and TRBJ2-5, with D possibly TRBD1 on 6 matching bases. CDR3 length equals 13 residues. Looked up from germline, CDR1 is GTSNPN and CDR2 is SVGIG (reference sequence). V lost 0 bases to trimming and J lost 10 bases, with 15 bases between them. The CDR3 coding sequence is TGTGCCTGGAGTGTATTGGGGGCTGGGGACCAGTACTTC. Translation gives CAWSVLGAGDQYF. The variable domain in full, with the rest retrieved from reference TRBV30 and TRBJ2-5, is SQTIHQWPATLVQPVGSPLSLECTVEGTSNPNLYWYRQAAGRGLQLLFYSVGIGQISSEVPQNLSASRPQDRQFILSSKKLLLSDSGFYLCAWSVLGAGDQYFGPGTRLLVL.

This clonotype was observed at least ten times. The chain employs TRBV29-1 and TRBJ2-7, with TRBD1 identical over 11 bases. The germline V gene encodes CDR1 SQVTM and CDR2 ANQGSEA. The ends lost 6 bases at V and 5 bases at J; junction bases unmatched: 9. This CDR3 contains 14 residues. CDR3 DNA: TGCAGCGTCGCTACCGGGACAGGGGGGAACGAGCAGTACTTC. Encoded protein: CSVATGTGGNEQYF.